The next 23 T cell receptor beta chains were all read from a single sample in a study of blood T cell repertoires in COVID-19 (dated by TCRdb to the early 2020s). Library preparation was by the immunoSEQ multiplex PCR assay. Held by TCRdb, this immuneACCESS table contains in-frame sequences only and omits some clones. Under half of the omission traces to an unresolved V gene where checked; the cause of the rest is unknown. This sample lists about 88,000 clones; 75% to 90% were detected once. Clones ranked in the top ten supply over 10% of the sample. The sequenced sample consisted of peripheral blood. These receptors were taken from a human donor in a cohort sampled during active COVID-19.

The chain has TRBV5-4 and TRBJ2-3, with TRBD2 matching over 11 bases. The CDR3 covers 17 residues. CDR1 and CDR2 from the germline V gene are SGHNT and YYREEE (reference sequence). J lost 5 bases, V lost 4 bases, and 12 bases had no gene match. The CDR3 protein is CASSPGGSGGVGDTQYF. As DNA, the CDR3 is TGTGCCAGCAGCCCAGGAGGTAGCGGGGGGGTTGGAGATACGCAGTATTTT. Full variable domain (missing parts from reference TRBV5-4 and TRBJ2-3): ETGVTQSPTHLIKTRGQQVTLRCSSQSGHNTVSWYQQALGQGPQFIFQYYREEENGRGNFPPRFSGLQFPNYSSELNVNALELDDSALYLCASSPGGSGGVGDTQYFGPGTRLTVL.

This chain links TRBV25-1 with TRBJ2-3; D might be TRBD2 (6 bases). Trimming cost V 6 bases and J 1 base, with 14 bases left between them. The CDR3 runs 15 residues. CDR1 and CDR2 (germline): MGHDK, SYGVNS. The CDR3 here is CASSEARDRTDTQYF. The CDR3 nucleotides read TGTGCCAGCAGCGAGGCGCGGGATCGCACAGATACGCAGTATTTT.

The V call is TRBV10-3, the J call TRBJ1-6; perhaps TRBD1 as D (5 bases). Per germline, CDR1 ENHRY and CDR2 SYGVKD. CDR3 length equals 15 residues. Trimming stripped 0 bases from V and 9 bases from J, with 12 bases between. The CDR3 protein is CAISESREGRSPLHF. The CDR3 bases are TGTGCCATCAGTGAGTCAAGGGAGGGGCGTTCACCCCTCCACTTT.

The DNA of the CDR3 is TGTGCCAGCAGCTTGTGGGACAGGGGTTACAATTCACCCCTCCACTTT. This codes for CASSLWDRGYNSPLHF. V gene TRBV7-3 combines with J gene TRBJ1-6; 10 positions match TRBD1. In germline, CDR1 is SGHTA, CDR2 FQGTGA. V trimming: 3 bases; J trimming: 7 bases; junction bases outside the gene matches: 6. CDR3 length: 16 residues.

CDR3 sequence reads: CASSLVPPPASEQYF. The DNA for the CDR3 is TGCGCCAGCAGCTTGGTCCCCCCTCCCGCCAGCGAGCAGTACTTC. The gene calls are TRBV5-1 and TRBJ2-7; D ambiguous. This CDR3 has 15 amino acids. Trimming took off 0 bases at V and 6 bases at J, with 16 bases between the two ends. CDR1 SGHRS and CDR2 YFSETQ come from the germline V gene.

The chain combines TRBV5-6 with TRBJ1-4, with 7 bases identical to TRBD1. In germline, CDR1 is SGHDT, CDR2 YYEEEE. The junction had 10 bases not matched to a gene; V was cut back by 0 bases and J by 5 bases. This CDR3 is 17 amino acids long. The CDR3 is CASSLGGRGFANEKLFF. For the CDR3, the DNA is TGTGCCAGCAGCTTGGGTGGCAGGGGGTTTGCAAATGAAAAACTGTTTTTT.

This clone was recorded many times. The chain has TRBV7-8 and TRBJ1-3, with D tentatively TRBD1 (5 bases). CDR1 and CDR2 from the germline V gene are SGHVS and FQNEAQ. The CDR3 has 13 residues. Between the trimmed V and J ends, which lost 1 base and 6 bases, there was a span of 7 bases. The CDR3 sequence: CASSLVGENTIYF. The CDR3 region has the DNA TGTGCCAGCAGCTTAGTAGGGGAAAACACCATATATTTT. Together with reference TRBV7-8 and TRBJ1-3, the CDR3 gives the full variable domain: GAGVSQSPRYKVAKRGQDVALRCDPISGHVSLFWYQQALGQGPEFLTYFQNEAQLDKSGLPSDRFFAERPEGSVSTLKIQRTQQEDSAVYLCASSLVGENTIYFGEGSWLTVV.

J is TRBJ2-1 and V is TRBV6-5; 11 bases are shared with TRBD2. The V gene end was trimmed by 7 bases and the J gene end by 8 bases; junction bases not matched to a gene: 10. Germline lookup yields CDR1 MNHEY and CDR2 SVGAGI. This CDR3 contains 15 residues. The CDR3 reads CASTALAGAFDEQFF. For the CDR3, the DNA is TGTGCCAGCACCGCACTAGCGGGGGCGTTCGATGAGCAGTTCTTC.

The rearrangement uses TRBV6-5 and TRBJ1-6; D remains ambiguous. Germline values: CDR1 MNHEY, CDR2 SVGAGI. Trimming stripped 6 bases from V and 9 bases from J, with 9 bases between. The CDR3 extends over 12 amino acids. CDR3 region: CASRLESSPLHF. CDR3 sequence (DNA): TGTGCCAGCAGACTCGAATCTTCACCCCTCCACTTT.

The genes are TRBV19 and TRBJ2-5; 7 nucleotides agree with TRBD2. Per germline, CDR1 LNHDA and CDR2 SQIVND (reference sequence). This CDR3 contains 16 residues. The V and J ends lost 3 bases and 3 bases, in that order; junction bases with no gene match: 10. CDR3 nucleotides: TGTGCCAGTAGTATCAGAGCGGGATTGGGGGAAGAGACCCAGTACTTC. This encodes CASSIRAGLGEETQYF.

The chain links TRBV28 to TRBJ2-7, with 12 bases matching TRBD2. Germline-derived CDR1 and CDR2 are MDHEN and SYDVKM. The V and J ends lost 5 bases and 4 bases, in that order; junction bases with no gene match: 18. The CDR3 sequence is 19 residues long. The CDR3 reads CASSVGGTSGRFRLYEQYF. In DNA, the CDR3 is TGTGCCAGCAGTGTTGGGGGCACTAGCGGGAGGTTTAGGTTGTACGAGCAGTACTTC.

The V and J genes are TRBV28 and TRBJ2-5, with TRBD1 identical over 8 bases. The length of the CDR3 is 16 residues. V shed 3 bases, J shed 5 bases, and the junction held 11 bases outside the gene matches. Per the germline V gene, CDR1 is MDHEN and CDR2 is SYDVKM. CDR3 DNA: TGTGCCAGCAGTTTTGGCGGGACAGGCCTCGCGGAGACCCAGTACTTC. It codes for CASSFGGTGLAETQYF.

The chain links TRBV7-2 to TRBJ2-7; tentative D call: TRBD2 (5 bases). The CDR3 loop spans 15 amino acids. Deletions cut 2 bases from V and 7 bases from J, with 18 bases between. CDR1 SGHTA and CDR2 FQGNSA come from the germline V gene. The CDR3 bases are TGTGCCAGCAGCTTACAGCAGCTAAGGACGGGAGAGCAGTACTTC. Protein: CASSLQQLRTGEQYF.

The CDR3 DNA reads TGTGCCAGCAGCCCCCGACAGGGTTCCTACGAGCAGTACTTC. Its protein is CASSPRQGSYEQYF. The chain links TRBV7-2 to TRBJ2-7; 7 positions agree with TRBD1. CDR1 and CDR2 from the germline V gene are SGHTA and FQGNSA. The CDR3 extends over 14 amino acids. V dropped 5 bases and J dropped 1; count of bases not matched to a gene: 5.

CDR3 region: CASSKAGTSGGAVSYEQYF. The CDR3 DNA sequence: TGTGCCAGCAGCAAAGCGGGGACTAGCGGGGGGGCCGTGTCCTACGAGCAGTACTTC. This rearrangement joins TRBV21-1 to TRBJ2-7; the D segment call TRBD2 is taken from the table without a DNA check. TRBV21-1 is shown as a pseudogene. This CDR3 is 19 amino acids long.

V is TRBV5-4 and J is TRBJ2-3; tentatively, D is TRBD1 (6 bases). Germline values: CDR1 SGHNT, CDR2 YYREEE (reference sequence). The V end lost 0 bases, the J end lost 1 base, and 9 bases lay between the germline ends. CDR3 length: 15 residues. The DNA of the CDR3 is TGTGCCAGCAGCTTGGGGGCAGGGGGCACAGATACGCAGTATTTT. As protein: CASSLGAGGTDTQYF.

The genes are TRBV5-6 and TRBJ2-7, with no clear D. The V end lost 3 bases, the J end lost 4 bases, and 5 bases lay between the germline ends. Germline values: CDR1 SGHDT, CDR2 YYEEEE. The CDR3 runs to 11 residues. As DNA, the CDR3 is TGTGCCAGCAGCTACGGGTACGAGCAGTACTTC. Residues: CASSYGYEQYF.

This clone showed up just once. The CDR3 DNA follows: TGTGCCAGCAGCTCTACCCTAGGGGGAGAGGGTTTCTTT. Its translation is CASSSTLGGEGFF. The chain joins TRBV12-3 or TRBV12-4 to TRBJ1-1; the D gene is possibly TRBD1 (6 bases). The CDR3 covers 13 residues. V dropped 6 bases and J dropped 13 bases, with 21 bases sitting between them.

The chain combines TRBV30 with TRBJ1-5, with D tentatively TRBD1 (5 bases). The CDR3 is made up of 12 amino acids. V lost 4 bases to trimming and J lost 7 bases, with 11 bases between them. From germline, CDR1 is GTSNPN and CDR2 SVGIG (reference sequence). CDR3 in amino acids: CAWNSGDQPQHF. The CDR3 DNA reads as TGTGCCTGGAATAGCGGGGACCAGCCCCAGCATTTT.

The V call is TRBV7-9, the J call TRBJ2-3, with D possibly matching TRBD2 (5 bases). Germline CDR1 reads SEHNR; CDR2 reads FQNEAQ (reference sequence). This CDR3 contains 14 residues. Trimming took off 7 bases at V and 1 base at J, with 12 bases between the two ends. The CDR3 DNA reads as TGTGCCAGCAACGAGGGTCCCGGCACAGATACGCAGTATTTT. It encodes CASNEGPGTDTQYF.

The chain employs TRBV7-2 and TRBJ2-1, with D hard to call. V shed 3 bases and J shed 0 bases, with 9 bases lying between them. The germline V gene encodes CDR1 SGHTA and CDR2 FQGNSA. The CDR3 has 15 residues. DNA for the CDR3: TGTGCCAGCAGCTTCACTATACCCTCCTACAATGAGCAGTTCTTC. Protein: CASSFTIPSYNEQFF.

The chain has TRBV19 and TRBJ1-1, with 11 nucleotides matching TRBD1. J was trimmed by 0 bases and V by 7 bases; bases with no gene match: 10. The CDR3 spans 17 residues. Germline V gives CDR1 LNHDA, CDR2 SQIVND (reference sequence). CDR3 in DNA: TGTGCCAGTACCGAGGACAGGGGGCACAGTATGAACACTGAAGCTTTCTTT. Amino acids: CASTEDRGHSMNTEAFF.

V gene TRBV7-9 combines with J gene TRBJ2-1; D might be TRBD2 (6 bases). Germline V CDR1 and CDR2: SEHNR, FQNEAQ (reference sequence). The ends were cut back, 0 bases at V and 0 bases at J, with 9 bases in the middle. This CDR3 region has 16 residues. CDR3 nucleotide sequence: TGTGCCAGCAGCTTAGCGGGGGGACGCTCCTACAATGAGCAGTTCTTC. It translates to CASSLAGGRSYNEQFF.